Listed here are 27 T cell receptor beta chains from one sample, sequenced in a study of response to subunit inactivated influenza vaccine. MiXCR was run by TCRdb on the RT-PCR reads, yielding one entry per CDR3 protein. The table includes about 650,000 distinct CDR3 sequences, 13% to 15% detected once. The material was PBMCs from blood, obtained approximately 15 days before vaccination. All receptors come from a man over 45 who received an inactivated influenza vaccine.

This clonotype was recorded a few times. This chain uses TRBV20-1 with TRBJ2-3; D unclear. Trimming took off 5 bases at V and 2 bases at J, with 11 bases between the two ends. The CDR3 sequence is 13 residues long. Germline values: CDR1 DFQATT, CDR2 SNEGSKA (reference sequence). CDR3 residues: CSAVVGSTDTQYF. Here the CDR3 DNA reads TGCAGTGCTGTAGTAGGGTCCACAGATACGCAGTATTTT.

V and J are TRBV6-5 and TRBJ2-1, with TRBD2 identical over 9 bases. With 0 bases clipped from V and 6 bases from J, the junction kept 9 bases outside the gene matches. This CDR3 spans 17 amino acids. Per germline, CDR1 MNHEY and CDR2 SVGAGI. The CDR3 nucleotides read TGTGCCAGCAGTTACTCGATTCTTGGCGGGAGGGCCAATGAGCAGTTCTTC. This gives the protein CASSYSILGGRANEQFF.

Only a few counts were recorded for this clonotype. The V gene is TRBV12-3 or TRBV12-4, the J gene TRBJ2-3; 11 bases are a match to TRBD1. J gave up 6 bases and V 5 bases, and 4 bases lay outside the gene matches. The CDR3 spans 14 residues. CDR3 coding DNA: TGTGCCAGCAGTACCCGGGACAGGGGGGATACGCAGTATTTT. Encoded protein: CASSTRDRGDTQYF.

The rearrangement links TRBV10-3 to TRBJ2-5; the match to TRBD2 covers 8 bases. V dropped 3 bases and J dropped 1; count of bases not matched to a gene: 7. Germline V gene lookup returns CDR1 ENHRY and CDR2 SYGVKD. The CDR3 is 16 residues long. The CDR3 DNA follows: TGTGCCATCAGTGATTTGGGCGGGGGGCCCCAAGAGACCCAGTACTTC. Its translation: CAISDLGGGPQETQYF.

This clonotype has a handful of counts. Since a much larger clone is just one base distant, this may be a read error. The J gene is TRBJ1-2, the V gene TRBV5-1; D unresolved. CDR1 and CDR2 (germline): SGHRS, YFSETQ. The V gene lost 1 base and the J gene lost 4 bases, with 8 bases spanning the gap. CDR3 length equals 13 residues. The CDR3 DNA reads TGCGCCAGCAGCTTGACAGCGGGCTATGGCTACACCTTC. This gives the protein CASSLTAGYGYTF.

This clonotype was seen at least ten times. This chain links TRBV12-3 or TRBV12-4 with TRBJ1-2, with 10 bases fitting TRBD1. The CDR3 consists of 15 residues. The J segment lost 8 bases and the V segment lost 2 bases, leaving 8 bases of the junction unmatched. The CDR3 bases are TGTGCCAGCAGTTTAAGAGGGACAGGGGAGGAGGGCTACACCTTC. Translated, it gives CASSLRGTGEEGYTF.

This clonotype was recorded a few times. The chain is built from TRBV11-2 and TRBJ2-7, with 16 bases fitting TRBD2. The CDR3 extends over 17 amino acids. In germline, CDR1 is SGHAT, CDR2 FQNNGV. Trimming took 5 bases from V and 4 from J; bases not matched to a gene: 8. CDR3 sequence reads: CASSLPGLAGGSYEQYF. Here the CDR3 DNA reads TGTGCCAGCAGCCTCCCGGGACTAGCGGGAGGGTCGTACGAGCAGTACTTC.

The chain recombines TRBV10-3 with TRBJ2-2; 7 bases fit TRBD2. The CDR3 spans 15 residues. Germline loops: CDR1 ENHRY, CDR2 SYGVKD. V shed 10 bases and J 5 bases; nucleotides not matched to a gene: 13. CDR3 sequence: CASHALAVGTGELFF. The CDR3 coding sequence is TGTGCCAGTCACGCCCTAGCGGTGGGAACCGGGGAGCTGTTTTTT.

This clonotype was counted between two and nine times. The CDR3 bases are TGCAGTGCTGGCGCCGCGGGGAGAGGCTATGGCTACACCTTC. Translated, it gives CSAGAAGRGYGYTF. This chain links TRBV20-1 with TRBJ1-2, with no clear D. Trimming removed 5 bases at V and 4 bases at J, with 17 bases between. The CDR3 totals 14 residues. Germline CDR1 DFQATT, CDR2 SNEGSKA (reference sequence).

This clonotype has more than one count but fewer than ten. The chain combines TRBV5-5 with TRBJ2-7, with 13 positions matching TRBD2. V lost 4 bases, J lost 2 bases, and 6 bases stayed unmatched. The CDR3 runs 16 residues. Germline-derived CDR1 and CDR2 are SGHKS and YYEKEE (reference sequence). CDR3 coding DNA: TGTGCCAGCAGCCCCGGGACTAGCGGGGCTACCTACGAGCAGTACTTC. The encoded protein is CASSPGTSGATYEQYF.

This chain links TRBV6-5 with TRBJ2-7; no clear D. The length of the CDR3 is 12 residues. Trimming left V 4 bases short and J 7 bases short, with 11 bases between. Germline CDR1 MNHEY, CDR2 SVGAGI. This chain's CDR3 is CASSSPSREQYF. CDR3 sequence (DNA): TGTGCCAGCAGTTCCCCCTCACGGGAGCAGTACTTC.

The chain employs TRBV3-1 and TRBJ2-5; 9 bases are shared with TRBD2. Unmatched junction bases numbered 13, after V lost 4 bases and J lost 1 base. From germline, CDR1 is LGHDT and CDR2 YNNKEL (reference sequence). The CDR3 covers 18 residues. CDR3 amino acids: CASSPGQTSGPTQETQYF. CDR3 bases: TGTGCCAGCAGCCCGGGACAAACTAGCGGGCCCACCCAAGAGACCCAGTACTTC.

The chain is built from TRBV7-2 and TRBJ2-3, with 9 positions matching TRBD2. V dropped 4 bases and J dropped 1; count of bases not matched to a gene: 3. The CDR3 has 15 residues. Germline values: CDR1 SGHTA, CDR2 FQGNSA. Here the CDR3 reads CASSSRGGGTDTQYF. The CDR3 bases are TGTGCCAGCAGCTCGCGGGGGGGGGGCACAGATACGCAGTATTTT.

This clonotype was seen a handful of times. The chain links TRBV20-1 to TRBJ2-7; 7 positions agree with TRBD2. Germline lookup yields CDR1 DFQATT and CDR2 SNEGSKA (reference sequence). The CDR3 sequence is 15 residues long. V dropped 0 bases and J dropped 5; count of bases not matched to a gene: 10. CDR3 coding DNA: TGCAGTGCTAGAGATTTCAGGACTAGGGTTGACGAGCAGTACTTC. Amino acid sequence: CSARDFRTRVDEQYF.

The chain links TRBV20-1 to TRBJ2-5, with D unresolved. V lost 2 bases and J 3 bases, leaving 4 bases between the germline ends. Germline V CDR1 and CDR2: DFQATT, SNEGSKA (reference sequence). The CDR3 loop spans 11 amino acids. The CDR3 loop reads CSARYEETQYF. CDR3 coding DNA: TGCAGTGCTAGATACGAAGAGACCCAGTACTTC.

The sample holds a few counts of this clonotype. The genes are TRBV7-9 and TRBJ2-7; D call uncertain. Germline V lookup: CDR1 SEHNR, CDR2 FQNEAQ (reference sequence). CDR3 size: 11 residues. V lost 10 bases to trimming and J lost 5 bases, with 12 bases between them. This chain's CDR3 is CATGSDDEQYF. Written as DNA, the CDR3 is TGTGCCACCGGGTCGGACGACGAGCAGTACTTC.

On this clonotype itself: This likely comes from a read error, as the CDR3 has no conserved phenylalanine or tryptophan at its end. The chain links TRBV20-1 to TRBJ1-1; 7 bases map to TRBD1. Trimming took 6 bases from V and 0 from J; bases not matched to a gene: 4. CDR3 size: 13 residues. Germline V gene lookup returns CDR1 DFQATT and CDR2 SNEGSKA (reference sequence). The CDR3: CSAPQGVNTEAFL. The CDR3 nucleotides read TGCAGTGCGCCCCAGGGGGTGAACACTGAAGCTTTCCTT.

The CDR3 here is CATSDWTGSGANVLTF. Written as DNA, the CDR3 is TGTGCCACCAGTGATTGGACAGGGTCTGGGGCCAACGTCCTGACTTTC. The rearrangement joins TRBV24-1 to TRBJ2-6; TRBD1 matches at 8 bases. The CDR3 loop spans 16 amino acids. Trimming cost V 2 bases and J 1 base; bases outside gene matches: 0. The germline V gene has CDR1 KGHDR and CDR2 SFDVKD.

This clonotype turned up a few times. The J gene is TRBJ2-7, the V gene TRBV7-9; 10 bases line up with TRBD2. V dropped 1 base and J dropped 9; count of bases not matched to a gene: 9. Germline V gene sequence: CDR1 SEHNR, CDR2 FQNEAQ (reference sequence). The CDR3 loop spans 15 amino acids. The CDR3 loop reads CASSLDGLAGVVQYF. As DNA, the CDR3 is TGTGCCAGCAGCTTAGATGGTCTAGCGGGAGTTGTGCAGTACTTC.

This clonotype was seen a handful of times. This chain joins TRBV5-5 and TRBJ2-1, with D possibly matching TRBD2 (5 bases). CDR1 and CDR2 (germline): SGHKS, YYEKEE (reference sequence). V shed 4 bases and J shed 10 bases, with 18 bases lying between them. This CDR3 comprises 14 residues. The CDR3 protein is CASSNWTGTTEQFF. CDR3 in DNA: TGTGCCAGCAGCAATTGGACTGGCACTACAGAGCAGTTCTTC.

This clonotype was seen a few times. The CDR3 loop reads CASRSGTPAYEQYF. As DNA, the CDR3 is TGTGCCAGCAGATCCGGGACACCAGCCTACGAGCAGTACTTC. The chain has TRBV6-1 and TRBJ2-7, with D possibly matching TRBD1 (6 bases). Germline V gene data show CDR1 as MNHNS and CDR2 as SASEGT. The CDR3 consists of 14 residues. The V and J ends lost 6 bases and 2 bases respectively, with 14 bases between them.

This clonotype was counted between two and nine times. The V call is TRBV6-1, the J call TRBJ2-2, with TRBD1 matching 7 bases. With V trimmed by 5 bases and J by 1 base, 7 bases remained unmatched. Germline CDR1 MNHNS, CDR2 SASEGT. CDR3 length: 16 amino acids. In nucleotides, the CDR3 is TGTGCCAGCAGTCAGGGGACAGCGTTGAACACCGGGGAGCTGTTTTTT. The encoded protein is CASSQGTALNTGELFF.

This chain links TRBV2 with TRBJ1-4; D possibly corresponds to TRBD1 (6 bases). The CDR3 sequence is 14 residues long. The ends were cut back, 5 bases at V and 8 bases at J, with 15 bases in the middle. Germline V lookup: CDR1 SNHLY, CDR2 FYNNEI. CDR3 amino acids: CASSLQGLREKLFF. The CDR3 bases are TGTGCCAGCAGTCTGCAGGGGTTAAGGGAAAAACTGTTTTTT.

J is TRBJ2-3 and V is TRBV5-1; 13 nucleotides align to TRBD2. The CDR3 is made up of 17 amino acids. The V gene's germline CDR1 is SGHRS and CDR2 YFSETQ. V dropped 5 bases and J dropped 5; count of bases not matched to a gene: 11. CDR3 amino acids: CASSLPTSGGALDTQYF. CDR3 DNA: TGCGCCAGCAGTCTTCCTACTAGCGGGGGGGCCTTAGATACGCAGTATTTT.

The V and J genes are TRBV7-2 and TRBJ2-3; D may be TRBD2 (5 bases). Germline V gene lookup returns CDR1 SGHTA and CDR2 FQGNSA. The CDR3 has 14 amino acids. The V end lost 2 bases, the J end lost 3 bases, and 9 bases lay between the germline ends. As DNA, the CDR3 is TGTGCCAGCAGCTTATGGTGGGAGACAGATACGCAGTATTTT. Protein sequence: CASSLWWETDTQYF. The full variable domain, with the rest looked up from reference TRBV7-2 and TRBJ2-3, is GAGVSQSPSNKVTEKGKDVELRCDPISGHTALYWYRQSLGQGLEFLIYFQGNSAPDKSGLPSDRFSAERTGGSVSTLTIQRTQQEDSAVYLCASSLWWETDTQYFGPGTRLTVL.

The J gene is TRBJ2-1, the V gene TRBV12-3 or TRBV12-4; TRBD2 agrees at 10 bases. The CDR3 is made up of 14 amino acids. The trim removed 6 bases at V and 9 bases at J, leaving 8 bases unmatched. CDR3 in DNA: TGTGCCAGCAGACTAAGCGGGAGGGCCGGTGAGCAGTTCTTC. This sequence encodes CASRLSGRAGEQFF.

This clonotype appeared once. The V gene is TRBV6-5, the J gene TRBJ2-3; 9 bases are shared with TRBD2. The CDR3 is 15 amino acids. Per the germline V gene, CDR1 is MNHEY and CDR2 is SVGAGI. V shed 4 bases, J shed 1 base, and the junction held 3 bases outside the gene matches. CDR3 loop: CASSWGTSRTDTQYF. Written as DNA, the CDR3 is TGTGCCAGCAGTTGGGGGACTAGCCGCACAGATACGCAGTATTTT.